This TCR beta chain originates from a study of blood T cell repertoires in COVID-19. This clone was seen once. Individuals drawn from around 25 US areas were roughly 18 to 100 years old. Symptom resolution, clearance, or two negative PCRs marked donors in Cohort 3 as recovered. In the original analysis: From reference gene primer amplification, estimates of nucleated cell counts were derived. Sequencing used immunoSEQ multiplex PCR; TCRdb keeps in-frame clones, though not all of them. The D gene and trimming were derived from the DNA, and the V and J assignments and clone size from that table. The profile shows around 140,000 clones, about 80% of them singletons. CDR3 length: 12 residues. Deletions cut 7 bases from V and 5 bases from J, with 8 bases between.

V gene TRBV12-3 or TRBV12-4 combines with J gene TRBJ2-2; weak D call: TRBD1 (6 bases). Specimen: PBMCs or T cells enriched from blood (not recorded which). The clonotype originates from a woman between 45 and 60 years old who had recovered from COVID-19. In nucleotides, the CDR3 is TGTGCCAGCACCAGGGGTACCGGGGAGCTGTTTTTT. This codes for CASTRGTGELFF.